This TCR beta chain stems from a study of blood T cell repertoires in COVID-19. Across the study: Material from acute and convalescent COVID-19 was sourced from the United States, Italy and Spain. The analysed material was cDNA or gDNA that came from T cells, B-cell-depleted T cells, or PBMCs.

This CDR3 contains 15 residues. Germline V gives CDR1 MNHEY, CDR2 SVGAGI. V gave up 6 bases and J gave up 5 bases; unmatched junction bases: 11. Authors' processing steps: Amplification of reference gene primers was used by the study to estimate nucleated cell counts. The protocol was immunoSEQ multiplex PCR, while the TCRdb copy is restricted to in-frame clones and leaves out a portion. From that table come the V and J calls and clone size; the DNA was used to work out D and trimming. The table records some 100,000 clones, 85% to 90% of them present only once. This TCR was sampled from a human donor in a cohort sampled during active COVID-19. V and J are TRBV6-5 and TRBJ1-2, with 8 bases fitting TRBD1. Source material: peripheral blood. Written as DNA, the CDR3 is TGTGCCAGCAGAAACCCTGGACAGGGTGAATATGGCTACACCTTC. This encodes CASRNPGQGEYGYTF.